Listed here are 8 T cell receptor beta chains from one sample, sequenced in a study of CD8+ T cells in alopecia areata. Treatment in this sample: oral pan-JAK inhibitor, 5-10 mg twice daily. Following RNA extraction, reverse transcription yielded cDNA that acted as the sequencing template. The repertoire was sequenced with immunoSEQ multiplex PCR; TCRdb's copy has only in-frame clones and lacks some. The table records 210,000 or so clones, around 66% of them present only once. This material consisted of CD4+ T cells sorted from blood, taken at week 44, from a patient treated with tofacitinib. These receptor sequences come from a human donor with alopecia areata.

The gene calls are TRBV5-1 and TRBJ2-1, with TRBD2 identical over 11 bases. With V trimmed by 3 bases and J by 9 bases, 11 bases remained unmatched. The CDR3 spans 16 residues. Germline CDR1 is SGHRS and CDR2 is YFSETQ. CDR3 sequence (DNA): TGCGCCAGCAGCTCAGGACTAGCGGGCCCAATAGGTGAGCAGTTCTTC. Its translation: CASSSGLAGPIGEQFF.

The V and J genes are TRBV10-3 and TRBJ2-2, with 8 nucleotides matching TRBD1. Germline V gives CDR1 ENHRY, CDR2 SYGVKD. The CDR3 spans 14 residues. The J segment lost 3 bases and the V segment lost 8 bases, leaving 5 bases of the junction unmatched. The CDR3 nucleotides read TGTGCCATCGCGGGACAGGAAGACACCGGGGAGCTGTTTTTT. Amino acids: CAIAGQEDTGELFF.

The CDR3 here is CASSFGSGYNEQFF. DNA for the CDR3: TGTGCCAGCAGCTTCGGTTCAGGGTACAATGAGCAGTTCTTC. The V gene is TRBV7-2, the J gene TRBJ2-1; D possibly corresponds to TRBD1 (5 bases). This CDR3 is built from 14 residues. Germline V gives CDR1 SGHTA, CDR2 FQGNSA. V was clipped by 3 bases and J by 4 bases, with 10 bases between them.

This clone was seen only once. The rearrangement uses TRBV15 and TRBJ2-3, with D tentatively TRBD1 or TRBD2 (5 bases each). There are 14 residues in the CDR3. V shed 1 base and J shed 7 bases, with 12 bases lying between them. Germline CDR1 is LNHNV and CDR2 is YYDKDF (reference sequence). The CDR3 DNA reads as TGTGCCACCAGCAGAGCTTGGGGGAGACATACGCAGTATTTT. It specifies CATSRAWGRHTQYF.

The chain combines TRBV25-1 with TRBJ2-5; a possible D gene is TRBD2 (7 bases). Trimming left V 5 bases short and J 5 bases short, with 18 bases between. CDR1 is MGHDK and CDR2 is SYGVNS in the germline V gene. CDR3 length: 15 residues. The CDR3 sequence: CASSPMGGAEETQYF. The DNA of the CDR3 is TGTGCCAGCAGTCCCATGGGGGGGGCCGAGGAGACCCAGTACTTC.

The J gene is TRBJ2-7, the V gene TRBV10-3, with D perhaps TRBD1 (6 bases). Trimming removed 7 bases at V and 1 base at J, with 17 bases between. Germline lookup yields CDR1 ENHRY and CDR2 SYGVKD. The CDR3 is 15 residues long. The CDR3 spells CAITPVRDTSYEQYF. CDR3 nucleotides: TGTGCCATCACCCCGGTTCGGGACACTTCCTACGAGCAGTACTTC.

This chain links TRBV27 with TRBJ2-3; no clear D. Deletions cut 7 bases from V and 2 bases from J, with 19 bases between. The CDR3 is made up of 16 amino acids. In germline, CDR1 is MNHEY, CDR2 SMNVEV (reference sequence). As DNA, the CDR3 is TGTGCCAGCAACAATTACCCCAAGAGTCCCACAGATACGCAGTATTTT. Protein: CASNNYPKSPTDTQYF.

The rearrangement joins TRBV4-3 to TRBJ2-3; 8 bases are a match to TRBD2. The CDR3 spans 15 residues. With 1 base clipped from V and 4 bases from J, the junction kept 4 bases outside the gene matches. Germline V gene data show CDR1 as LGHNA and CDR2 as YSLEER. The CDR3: CASSQVRAGADTQYF. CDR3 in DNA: TGCGCCAGCAGCCAAGTGAGAGCGGGGGCAGATACGCAGTATTTT.